This passage covers 29 T cell receptor beta chains from one sample sequenced in a study of OX40 agonist ivuxolimab in advanced cancers. The assay was immunoSEQ multiplex PCR, and TCRdb's table has in-frame clones only and misses some. The sample comprises roughly 76,000 clones, around nine tenths of which are singletons, and about 2.1% rests with the top ten. Sequences were derived from CD4+ or CD8+ T cells sorted from blood, sampled in a trial of the OX40 agonist ivuxolimab. These receptors were taken from an adult with an advanced solid tumor such as melanoma, head and neck, liver or kidney cancer.

The gene calls are TRBV7-2 and TRBJ2-5, with TRBD1 matching over 10 bases. Germline V lookup: CDR1 SGHTA, CDR2 FQGNSA. The length of the CDR3 is 17 residues. V was pared by 2 bases and J by 5 bases, with 11 bases of the junction left unmatched. The chain's CDR3 is CASSLIVKTGGEETQYF. Here the CDR3 DNA reads TGTGCCAGCAGCTTAATAGTAAAGACAGGGGGCGAGGAGACCCAGTACTTC. The complete variable domain, with remaining parts taken from reference TRBV7-2 and TRBJ2-5, reads GAGVSQSPSNKVTEKGKDVELRCDPISGHTALYWYRQSLGQGLEFLIYFQGNSAPDKSGLPSDRFSAERTGGSVSTLTIQRTQQEDSAVYLCASSLIVKTGGEETQYFGPGTRLLVL.

This chain joins TRBV6-5 and TRBJ2-1, with TRBD2 matching 12 bases. CDR1 is MNHEY and CDR2 is SVGAGI in the germline V gene. The CDR3 loop spans 16 amino acids. With 2 bases clipped from V and 8 bases from J, the junction kept 7 bases outside the gene matches. The CDR3 is CASSYAKTSGGHEQFF. The CDR3 coding sequence is TGTGCCAGCAGTTACGCCAAGACTAGCGGGGGCCATGAGCAGTTCTTC.

The V gene is TRBV27, the J gene TRBJ1-3; D remains unclear. The CDR3 has 14 amino acids. Germline CDR1 reads MNHEY; CDR2 reads SMNVEV (reference sequence). V dropped 5 bases and J dropped 4 bases, with 12 bases sitting between them. The DNA of the CDR3 is TGTGCCAGCAGTCCCCTACGAACGGGAAACACCATATATTTT. Translation: CASSPLRTGNTIYF.

The chain recombines TRBV19 with TRBJ2-3; weak D call: TRBD2 (6 bases). Trimming cost V 5 bases and J 7 bases, with 10 bases left between them. The CDR3 covers 12 residues. Germline lookup yields CDR1 LNHDA and CDR2 SQIVND (reference sequence). The CDR3 nucleotides are TGTGCCAGTAGTCCGGGACTCCATACGCAGTATTTT. Translating gives CASSPGLHTQYF. Based on the CDR3 plus reference TRBV19 and TRBJ2-3, the full variable domain is DGGITQSPKYLFRKEGQNVTLSCEQNLNHDAMYWYRQDPGQGLRLIYYSQIVNDFQKGDIAEGYSVSREKKESFPLTVTSAQKNPTAFYLCASSPGLHTQYFGPGTRLTVL.

This chain joins TRBV18 and TRBJ1-1; maybe TRBD1 (6 bases). V dropped 0 bases and J dropped 5 bases, with 13 bases sitting between them. Germline V gene lookup returns CDR1 KGHSH and CDR2 LQKENI. CDR3 length: 15 amino acids. The CDR3 protein is CASSPPVRGGTEAFF. CDR3 nucleotide sequence: TGTGCCAGCTCACCACCGGTCAGGGGTGGGACTGAAGCTTTCTTT.

The table lists this clone with a few counts. The chain has TRBV19 and TRBJ1-1; the D is unclear. The germline V gene encodes CDR1 LNHDA and CDR2 SQIVND (reference sequence). The length of the CDR3 is 14 residues. V was cut by 3 bases and J by 1 base, with 9 bases left in between. As DNA, the CDR3 is TGTGCCAGTAGTATGCGCGAGAGGAACACTGAAGCTTTCTTT. Translating it yields CASSMRERNTEAFF.

About this clone: The germline gene is not matched at one end of the junction; a read error may be the cause. The rearrangement uses TRBV7-7 and TRBJ1-4; 7 bases align to TRBD1. This CDR3 has 15 amino acids. Per the germline V gene, CDR1 is SSHAT and CDR2 is FNYEAQ (reference sequence). This CDR3 reads CASSLAAGGNEKLFF. CDR3 DNA: TGTGCTAGCAGCTTAGCGGCAGGGGGTAATGAAAAACTGTTTTTT.

The chain links TRBV5-1 to TRBJ2-3, with TRBD2 identical over 9 bases. Germline CDR1 SGHRS, CDR2 YFSETQ. This CDR3 is built from 15 residues. Trimming removed 0 bases from V and 4 bases from J; junction bases left unmatched: 3. The CDR3 DNA is TGCGCCAGCAGCTTGGCAGGCGGGAGGGCAGATACGCAGTATTTT. This sequence encodes CASSLAGGRADTQYF.

The rearrangement joins TRBV7-9 to TRBJ2-7, with a possible D match to TRBD1 (6 bases). The germline gives CDR1 SEHNR, CDR2 FQNEAQ (reference sequence). The CDR3 totals 14 residues. V was shortened by 5 bases and J by 6 bases, with 17 bases between the two germline ends. DNA for the CDR3: TGTGCCAGCAGCCCCGACAGGACCAGGGGCGAGCAGTACTTC. This encodes CASSPDRTRGEQYF.

This clone was counted only a few times. Within the sample, other DNA sequences also encode this same CDR3. The CDR3, as DNA: TGTGCCAGCAGCTCGGTCACCGGGGAGCTGTTTTTT. It specifies CASSSVTGELFF. The chain is built from TRBV5-6 and TRBJ2-2; D unclear. This CDR3 is 12 amino acids long. Germline CDR1 is SGHDT and CDR2 is YYEEEE. V lost 3 bases to trimming and J lost 4 bases, with 4 bases between them.

V is TRBV5-1 and J is TRBJ2-1, with D possibly TRBD2 on 6 matching bases. V dropped 4 bases and J dropped 9 bases, with 17 bases sitting between them. This CDR3 has 14 amino acids. The germline V gene encodes CDR1 SGHRS and CDR2 YFSETQ. The CDR3 is CASSDMGLTGEQFF. The CDR3 DNA follows: TGCGCCAGCAGCGACATGGGACTGACGGGTGAGCAGTTCTTC. Together with reference TRBV5-1 and TRBJ2-1, the CDR3 gives the full variable domain: KAGVTQTPRYLIKTRGQQVTLSCSPISGHRSVSWYQQTPGQGLQFLFEYFSETQRNKGNFPGRFSGRQFSNSRSEMNVSTLELGDSALYLCASSDMGLTGEQFFGPGTRLTVL.

The rearrangement uses TRBV28 and TRBJ1-5; the D gene is possibly TRBD1 (6 bases). Germline V gene sequence: CDR1 MDHEN, CDR2 SYDVKM. This CDR3 contains 16 residues. V gave up 5 bases and J gave up 2 bases, with 16 bases separating them. The chain's CDR3 is CASSGGGGMGNQPQHF. Here the CDR3 DNA reads TGTGCCAGCAGTGGAGGGGGGGGCATGGGCAATCAGCCCCAGCATTTT.

The genes are TRBV28 and TRBJ2-7; no reliable D call. The CDR3 loop spans 12 amino acids. V lost 2 bases and J 2 bases, leaving 4 bases between the germline ends. From germline, CDR1 is MDHEN and CDR2 SYDVKM. CDR3 amino acids: CASSLTAYEQYF. The CDR3 DNA reads TGTGCCAGCAGTTTAACGGCCTACGAGCAGTACTTC.

The chain uses TRBV9 and TRBJ2-2; the D is unclear. The germline V gene encodes CDR1 SGDLS and CDR2 YYNGEE. Trimming removed 2 bases at V and 0 bases at J, with 8 bases between. The CDR3 extends over 15 amino acids. The CDR3 region has the DNA TGTGCCAGCAGCGTTAGGGCGTCGAACACCGGGGAGCTGTTTTTT. Translated, it gives CASSVRASNTGELFF.

The J gene is TRBJ1-3, the V gene TRBV25-1; D gene uncertain. V lost 3 bases, J lost 0 bases, and 12 bases lay in between. From germline, CDR1 is MGHDK and CDR2 SYGVNS. The CDR3 spans 16 residues. Here the CDR3 DNA reads TGTGCCAGCAGTGATGGCCGGCGGGTCTCTGGAAACACCATATATTTT. This gives the protein CASSDGRRVSGNTIYF.

The chain is built from TRBV5-1 and TRBJ2-7; 9 bases agree with TRBD2. CDR3 length: 18 amino acids. The V gene end was trimmed by 4 bases and the J gene end by 3 bases; junction bases not matched to a gene: 17. Germline V CDR1 and CDR2: SGHRS, YFSETQ. The CDR3 protein is CASSRGVAGVNSGYEQYF. CDR3 in DNA: TGCGCCAGCAGCAGAGGGGTAGCGGGAGTTAATAGCGGCTACGAGCAGTACTTC. Supplemented by reference TRBV5-1 and TRBJ2-7, the full variable domain reads KAGVTQTPRYLIKTRGQQVTLSCSPISGHRSVSWYQQTPGQGLQFLFEYFSETQRNKGNFPGRFSGRQFSNSRSEMNVSTLELGDSALYLCASSRGVAGVNSGYEQYFGPGTRLTVT.

The CDR3, as DNA: TGTGCCAGCAGCCCTTCACTAGCGGGGCTAAACTCCTACAATGAGCAGTTCTTC. This codes for CASSPSLAGLNSYNEQFF. The J gene is TRBJ2-1, the V gene TRBV14; 10 bases agree with TRBD2. Germline CDR1 and CDR2: SGHDN and FVKESK. Trimming at V came to 4 bases and at J to 0 bases, leaving 9 bases not matched to a gene. The CDR3 consists of 18 residues.

The V call is TRBV7-9, the J call TRBJ2-7, with no clear D. The CDR3 has 12 residues. Germline CDR1 and CDR2: SEHNR and FQNEAQ (reference sequence). The germline V and J ends were trimmed by 1 base and 3 bases, with 4 bases remaining between them. CDR3 bases: TGTGCCAGCAGCTTAGATATCTACGAGCAGTACTTC. Amino acids: CASSLDIYEQYF.

CDR3 in DNA: TGTGCCAGCAGCCCTATACAGGGCTCCTACGAGCAGTACTTC. Translated, it gives CASSPIQGSYEQYF. This chain connects TRBV11-2 to TRBJ2-7; D is possibly TRBD1 (6 bases). V was cut by 5 bases and J by 0 bases, with 11 bases left in between. CDR3 length: 14 residues. Germline V lookup: CDR1 SGHAT, CDR2 FQNNGV.

The J gene is TRBJ1-3, the V gene TRBV4-3, with D unresolved. CDR3 length: 15 residues. Trimming took off 0 bases at V and 3 bases at J, with 9 bases between the two ends. The germline V gene encodes CDR1 LGHNA and CDR2 YSLEER. The CDR3 sequence is CASSQDGGFGNTIYF. DNA of the CDR3: TGCGCCAGCAGCCAAGATGGTGGGTTTGGAAACACCATATATTTT.

This clone came up once. The chain joins TRBV4-1 to TRBJ2-2, with 9 bases that match TRBD2. CDR1 MGHRA and CDR2 YSYEKL come from the germline V gene. V lost 3 bases and J lost 1; bases outside the gene matches: 6. CDR3 size: 17 residues. CDR3 in amino acids: CASSQVRLAVNTGELFF. The CDR3 DNA is TGCGCCAGCAGCCAGGTCCGACTAGCGGTGAACACCGGGGAGCTGTTTTTT.

About this clone: This sample also contains other DNA sequences that code for the same CDR3. The rearrangement uses TRBV7-2 and TRBJ2-7; D is undetermined. Germline CDR1 SGHTA, CDR2 FQGNSA. V was shortened by 0 bases and J by 0 bases, with 6 bases between the two germline ends. The CDR3 has 14 amino acids. The CDR3 protein is CASSLAESSYEQYF. CDR3 nucleotide sequence: TGTGCCAGCAGCTTAGCGGAGAGCTCCTACGAGCAGTACTTC.

The V gene is TRBV27, the J gene TRBJ2-7; no definite D call. CDR1 and CDR2 (germline): MNHEY, SMNVEV (reference sequence). V lost 1 base, J lost 0 bases, and 10 bases lay in between. This CDR3 is 15 amino acids long. CDR3 coding DNA: TGTGCCAGCAGTTTATACCCGTCTGGCTCCTACGAGCAGTACTTC. Translating gives CASSLYPSGSYEQYF.

The chain has TRBV5-1 and TRBJ1-1; the D is unclear. CDR3 length: 13 amino acids. CDR1 and CDR2 from the germline V gene are SGHRS and YFSETQ. V lost 5 bases and J lost 0, with 8 bases in between. CDR3: CASSLEMNTEAFF. In nucleotides, the CDR3 is TGCGCCAGCAGTCTCGAGATGAACACTGAAGCTTTCTTT.

This clone was counted a single time. The chain carries TRBV28 and TRBJ2-1, with D uncertain. V lost 5 bases to trimming and J lost 2 bases, with 13 bases between them. The CDR3 is 15 amino acids. Germline-derived CDR1 and CDR2 are MDHEN and SYDVKM. The CDR3 DNA is TGTGCCAGCAGTCCCCGCCGAAGACCCTACAATGAGCAGTTCTTC. Encoded protein: CASSPRRRPYNEQFF. The variable domain in full, with the rest retrieved from reference TRBV28 and TRBJ2-1, is DVKVTQSSRYLVKRTGEKVFLECVQDMDHENMFWYRQDPGLGLRLIYFSYDVKMKEKGDIPEGYSVSREKKERFSLILESASTNQTSMYLCASSPRRRPYNEQFFGPGTRLTVL.

V and J are TRBV23-1 and TRBJ1-5; D is possibly TRBD1 (5 bases). Being an ORF, TRBV23-1 has a function that is uncertain. The length of the CDR3 is 17 residues. V gave up 0 bases and J gave up 2 bases, with 14 bases separating them. CDR3 sequence (DNA): TGCGCCAGCAGTCAATCGTGGGGCTGGGGTGGCAATCAGCCCCAGCATTTT. It translates to CASSQSWGWGGNQPQHF.

V usage is TRBV5-1 and J usage is TRBJ1-5; D unclear. V dropped 4 bases and J dropped 2 bases, with 16 bases sitting between them. Per the germline V gene, CDR1 is SGHRS and CDR2 is YFSETQ. This CDR3 has 16 residues. CDR3 sequence reads: CASSLGPTVGNQPQHF. CDR3 nucleotides: TGCGCCAGCAGCCTGGGTCCCACGGTGGGCAATCAGCCCCAGCATTTT.

This rearrangement joins TRBV28 to TRBJ1-1; the D is unclear. The germline V gene encodes CDR1 MDHEN and CDR2 SYDVKM. CDR3 length: 12 amino acids. Trimming stripped 6 bases from V and 10 bases from J, with 15 bases between. This CDR3 reads CASRAGLPGAFF. In nucleotides, the CDR3 is TGTGCCAGCAGAGCGGGCCTCCCCGGAGCTTTCTTT. The whole variable domain, remainder taken from reference TRBV28 and TRBJ1-1, is DVKVTQSSRYLVKRTGEKVFLECVQDMDHENMFWYRQDPGLGLRLIYFSYDVKMKEKGDIPEGYSVSREKKERFSLILESASTNQTSMYLCASRAGLPGAFFGQGTRLTVV.

This rearrangement joins TRBV5-1 to TRBJ2-3, with 9 bases aligning to TRBD2. The CDR3 has 19 residues. Unmatched junction bases numbered 11, after V lost 0 bases and J lost 0 bases. Germline V gene sequence: CDR1 SGHRS, CDR2 YFSETQ. The DNA of the CDR3 is TGCGCCAGCAGCTTGGCCGGCCTAGCGGGATCTCCAAGCACAGATACGCAGTATTTT. This encodes CASSLAGLAGSPSTDTQYF.